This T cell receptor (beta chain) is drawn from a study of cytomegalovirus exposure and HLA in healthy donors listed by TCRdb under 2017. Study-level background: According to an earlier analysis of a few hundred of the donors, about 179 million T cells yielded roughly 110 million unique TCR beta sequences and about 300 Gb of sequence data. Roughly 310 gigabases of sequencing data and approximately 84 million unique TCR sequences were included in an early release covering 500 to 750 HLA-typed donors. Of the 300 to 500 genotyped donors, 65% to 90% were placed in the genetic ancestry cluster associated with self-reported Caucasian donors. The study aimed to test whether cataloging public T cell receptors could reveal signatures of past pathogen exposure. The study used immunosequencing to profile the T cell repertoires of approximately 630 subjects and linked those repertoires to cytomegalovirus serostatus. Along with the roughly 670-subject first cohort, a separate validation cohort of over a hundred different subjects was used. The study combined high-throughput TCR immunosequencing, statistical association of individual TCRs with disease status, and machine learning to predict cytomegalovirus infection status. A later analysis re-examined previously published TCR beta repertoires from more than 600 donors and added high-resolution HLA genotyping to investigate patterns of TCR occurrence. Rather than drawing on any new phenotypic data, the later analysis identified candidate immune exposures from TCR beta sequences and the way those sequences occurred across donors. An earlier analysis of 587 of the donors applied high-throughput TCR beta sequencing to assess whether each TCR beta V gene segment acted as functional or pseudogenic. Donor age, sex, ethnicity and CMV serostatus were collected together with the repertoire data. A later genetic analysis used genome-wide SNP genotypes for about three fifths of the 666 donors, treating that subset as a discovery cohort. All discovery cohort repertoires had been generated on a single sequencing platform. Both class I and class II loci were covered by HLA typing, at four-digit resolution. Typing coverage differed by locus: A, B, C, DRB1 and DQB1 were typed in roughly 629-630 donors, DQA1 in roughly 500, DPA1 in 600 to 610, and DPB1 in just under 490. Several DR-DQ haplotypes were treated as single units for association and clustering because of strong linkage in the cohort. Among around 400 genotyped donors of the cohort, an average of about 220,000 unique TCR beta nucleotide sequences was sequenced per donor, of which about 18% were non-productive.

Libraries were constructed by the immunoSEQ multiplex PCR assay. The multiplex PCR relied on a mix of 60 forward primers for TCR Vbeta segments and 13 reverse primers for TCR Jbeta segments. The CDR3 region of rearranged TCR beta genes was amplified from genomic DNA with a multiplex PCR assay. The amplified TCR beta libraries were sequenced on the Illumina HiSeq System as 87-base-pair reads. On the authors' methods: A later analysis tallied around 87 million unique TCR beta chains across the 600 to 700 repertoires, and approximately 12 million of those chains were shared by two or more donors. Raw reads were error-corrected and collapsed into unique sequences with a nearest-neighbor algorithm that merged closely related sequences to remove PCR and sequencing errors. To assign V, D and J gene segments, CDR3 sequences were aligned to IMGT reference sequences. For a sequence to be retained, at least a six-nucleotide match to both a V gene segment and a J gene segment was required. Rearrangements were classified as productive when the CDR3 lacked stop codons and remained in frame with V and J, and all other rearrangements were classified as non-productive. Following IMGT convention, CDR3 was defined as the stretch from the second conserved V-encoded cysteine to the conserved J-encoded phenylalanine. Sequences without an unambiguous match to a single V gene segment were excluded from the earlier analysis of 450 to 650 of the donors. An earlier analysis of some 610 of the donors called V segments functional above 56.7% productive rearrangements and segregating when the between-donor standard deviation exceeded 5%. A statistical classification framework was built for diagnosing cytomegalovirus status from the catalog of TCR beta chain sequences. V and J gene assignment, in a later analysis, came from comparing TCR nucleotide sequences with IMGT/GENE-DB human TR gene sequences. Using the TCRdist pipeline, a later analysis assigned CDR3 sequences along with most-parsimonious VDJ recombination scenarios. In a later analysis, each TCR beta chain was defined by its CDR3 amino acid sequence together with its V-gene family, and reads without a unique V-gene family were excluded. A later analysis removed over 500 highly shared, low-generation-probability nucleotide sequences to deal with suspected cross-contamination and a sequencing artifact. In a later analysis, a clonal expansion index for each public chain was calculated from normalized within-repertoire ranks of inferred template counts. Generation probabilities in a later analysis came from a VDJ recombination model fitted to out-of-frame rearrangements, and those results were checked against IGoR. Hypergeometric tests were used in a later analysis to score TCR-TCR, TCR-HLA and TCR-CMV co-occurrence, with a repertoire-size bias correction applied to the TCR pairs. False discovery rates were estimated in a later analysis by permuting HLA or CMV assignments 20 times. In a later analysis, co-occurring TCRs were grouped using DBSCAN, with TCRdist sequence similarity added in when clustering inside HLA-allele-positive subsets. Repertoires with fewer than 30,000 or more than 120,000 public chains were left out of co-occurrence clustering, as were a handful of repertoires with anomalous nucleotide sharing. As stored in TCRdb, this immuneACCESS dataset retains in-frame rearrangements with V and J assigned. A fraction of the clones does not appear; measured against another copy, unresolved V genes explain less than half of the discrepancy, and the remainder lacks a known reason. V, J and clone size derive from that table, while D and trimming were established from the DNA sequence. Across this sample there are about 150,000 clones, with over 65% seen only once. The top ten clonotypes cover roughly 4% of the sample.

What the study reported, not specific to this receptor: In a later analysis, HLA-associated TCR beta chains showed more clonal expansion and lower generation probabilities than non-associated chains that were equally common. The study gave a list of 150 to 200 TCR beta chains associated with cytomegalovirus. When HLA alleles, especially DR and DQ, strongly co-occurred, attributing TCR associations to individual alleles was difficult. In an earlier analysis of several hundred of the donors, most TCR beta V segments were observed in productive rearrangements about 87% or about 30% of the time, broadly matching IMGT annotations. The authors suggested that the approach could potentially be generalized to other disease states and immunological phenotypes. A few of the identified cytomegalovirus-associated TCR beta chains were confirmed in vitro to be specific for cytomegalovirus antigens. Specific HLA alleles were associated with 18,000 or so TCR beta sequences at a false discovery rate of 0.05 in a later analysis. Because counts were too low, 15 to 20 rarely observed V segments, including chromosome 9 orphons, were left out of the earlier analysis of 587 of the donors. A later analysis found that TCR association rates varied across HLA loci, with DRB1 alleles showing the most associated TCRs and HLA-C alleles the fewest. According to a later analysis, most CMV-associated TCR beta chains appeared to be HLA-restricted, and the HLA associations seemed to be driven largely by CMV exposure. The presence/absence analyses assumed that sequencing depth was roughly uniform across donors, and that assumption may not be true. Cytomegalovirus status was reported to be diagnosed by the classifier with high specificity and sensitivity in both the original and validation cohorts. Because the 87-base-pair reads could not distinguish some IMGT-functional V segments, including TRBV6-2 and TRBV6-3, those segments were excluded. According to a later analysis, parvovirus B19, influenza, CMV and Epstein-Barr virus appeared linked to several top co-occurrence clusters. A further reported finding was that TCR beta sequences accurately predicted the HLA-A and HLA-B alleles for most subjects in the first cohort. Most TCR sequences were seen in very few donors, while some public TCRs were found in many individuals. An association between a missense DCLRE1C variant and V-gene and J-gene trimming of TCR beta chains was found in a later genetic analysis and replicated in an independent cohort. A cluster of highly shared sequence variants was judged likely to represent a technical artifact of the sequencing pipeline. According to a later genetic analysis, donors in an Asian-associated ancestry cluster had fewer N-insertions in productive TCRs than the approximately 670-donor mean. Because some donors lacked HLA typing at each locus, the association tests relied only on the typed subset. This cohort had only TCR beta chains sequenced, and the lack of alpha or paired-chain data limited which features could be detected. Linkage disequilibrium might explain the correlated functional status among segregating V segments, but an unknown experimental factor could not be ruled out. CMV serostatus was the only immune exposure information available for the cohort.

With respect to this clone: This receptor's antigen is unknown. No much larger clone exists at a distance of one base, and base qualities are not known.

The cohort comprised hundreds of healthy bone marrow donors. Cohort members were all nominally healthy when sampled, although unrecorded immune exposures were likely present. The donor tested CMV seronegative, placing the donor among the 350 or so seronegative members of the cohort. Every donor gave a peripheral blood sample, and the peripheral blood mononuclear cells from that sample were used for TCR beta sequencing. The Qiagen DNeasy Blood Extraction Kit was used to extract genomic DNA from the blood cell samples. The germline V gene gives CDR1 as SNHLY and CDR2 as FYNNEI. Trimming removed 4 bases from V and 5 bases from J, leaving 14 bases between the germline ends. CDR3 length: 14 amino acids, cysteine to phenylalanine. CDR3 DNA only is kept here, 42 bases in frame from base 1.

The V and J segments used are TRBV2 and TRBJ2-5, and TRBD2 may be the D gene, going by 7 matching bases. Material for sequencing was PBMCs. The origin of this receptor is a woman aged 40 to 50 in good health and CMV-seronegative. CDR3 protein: CASSGGGGRETQYF. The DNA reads TGTGCCAGCAGTGGAGGGGGGGGGCGGGAGACCCAGTACTTC.